This paragraph covers one TCR beta chain sequence. This receptor's antigen is unknown. Within one base of it there is no much larger clone, and no base qualities were kept. The sample's treatment or condition label is to be understood as: in vitro stimulation with specific CMV peptide epitopes to enrich CMV-specific T cells. The sample belongs to a study of T cell repertoires in cytomegalovirus infection (dated by TCRdb to about 2019). Background for the entire study: Alongside well-studied HLA-B-restricted epitopes, the peptide stimulations were aimed at recently identified HLA-C-restricted CMV epitopes, whose presentation resists viral immunomodulation. Donor HLA type was relevant to the analysis, because carriage of CMV infection together with the matching HLA type was indicated by public TCR beta signatures.

Sequencing was carried out with an Illumina HiSeq 1500. TCRdb's own reprocessing of the public reads used fastp at Q25 and MiXCR and kept productive beta chains. Each CDR3 protein appears once, grouped with its most common genes and DNA. This sample comprises a few hundred thousand distinct CDR3 sequences, approximately 40% of them detected only once. More than 40% of the sample lies in the top ten. V is pared back by 2 bases and J by 4 bases, with 17 bases lying between the germline termini. Measured from the cysteine to the phenylalanine, the CDR3 is 16 residues long. CDR3 DNA only is kept here, 48 bases in frame from base 1. The CDR1 and CDR2 encoded by the germline V gene are MNHNS and SASEGT. Points the paper makes about the study in general: In both this cohort and an independent cohort of several hundred donors, the cumulative frequency of public TCR beta family members distinguished carriers of CMV infection plus the relevant HLA type. The ex vivo response was dominated by HLA-C-restricted CMV-specific TCR beta clonotypes, which also provided the single most frequent clonotype in two of eight donors.

Rearrangement joined TRBV6-1 to TRBJ2-5; the D segment could be TRBD2, given 5 matching bases. The sequenced sample was cultured PBMCs, obtained from culture after CMV antigen stimulation. The receptor comes from a human donor in good health (CMV status not recorded). Some clones in this sample may be carry-over from other donors' samples. The nucleotide sequence is given as TGTGCCAGCAGTGAATTCGGCGGGTCCGGTCGAGAGACCCAGTACTTC. Translated, this gives CASSEFGGSGRETQYF.